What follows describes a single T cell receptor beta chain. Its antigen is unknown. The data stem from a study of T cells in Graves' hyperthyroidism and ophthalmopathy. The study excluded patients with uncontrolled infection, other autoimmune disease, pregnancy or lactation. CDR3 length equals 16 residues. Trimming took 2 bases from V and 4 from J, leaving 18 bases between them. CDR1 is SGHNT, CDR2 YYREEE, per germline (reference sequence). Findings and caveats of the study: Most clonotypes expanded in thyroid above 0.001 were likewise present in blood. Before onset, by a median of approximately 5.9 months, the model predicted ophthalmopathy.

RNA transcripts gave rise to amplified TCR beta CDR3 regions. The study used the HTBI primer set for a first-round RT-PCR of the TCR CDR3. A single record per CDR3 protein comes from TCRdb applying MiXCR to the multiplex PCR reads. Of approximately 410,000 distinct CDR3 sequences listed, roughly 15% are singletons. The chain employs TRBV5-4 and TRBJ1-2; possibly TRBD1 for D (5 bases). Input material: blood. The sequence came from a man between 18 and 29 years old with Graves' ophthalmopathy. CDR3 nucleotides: TGTGCCAGCAGCTTCGGCAGGGAAAGGGTTGGCTATGGCTACACCTTC. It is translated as CASSFGRERVGYGYTF. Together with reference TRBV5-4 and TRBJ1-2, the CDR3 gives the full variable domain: ETGVTQSPTHLIKTRGQQVTLRCSSQSGHNTVSWYQQALGQGPQFIFQYYREEENGRGNFPPRFSGLQFPNYSSELNVNALELDDSALYLCASSFGRERVGYGYTFGSGTRLTVV.